This TCR beta chain came from a study of shared clonotypes between healthy human individuals. Turning to the study itself: The composition of the donors was two women and a few men aged 18 to 49.

Using immunoSEQ multiplex PCR, the repertoire was profiled, and TCRdb retains in-frame clones only, with some absent. The sample has about 1 million clones, more than 65% seen once. CDR3 length: 15 amino acids. Trimming cost V 6 bases and J 4 bases; bases outside gene matches: 7. Per germline, CDR1 ENHRY and CDR2 SYGVKD. Splitting of CD4+ cells produced CD45RA+ naive and CD45RA-negative memory subsets. The receptor was derived from a man between 18 and 35 years old in good health. The chain links TRBV10-3 to TRBJ2-1; 9 bases match TRBD1. Material: memory CD4+ T cells sorted from blood. The subset: CD45RA-negative fraction. CDR3 amino acids: CAIRPRTGEYNEQFF. The CDR3 bases are TGTGCCATCAGACCTAGGACAGGGGAATACAATGAGCAGTTCTTC.